This TCR beta chain originates from a study of OX40 agonist ivuxolimab in advanced cancers. About the study: Patients were treated with intravenous ivuxolimab, dosed at 0.01 to 10 mg/kg and infused every 2 weeks. Three individuals attained partial responses, comprising one hepatocellular carcinoma case and two cutaneous melanoma cases. Notes on the study in general: The average count of expanded clones was higher among CD8+ T cells than among CD4+.

The trim removed 5 bases at V and 5 bases at J, leaving 11 bases unmatched. This CDR3 spans 16 amino acids. The V gene's germline CDR1 is SGHTA and CDR2 FQGNSA. As to this clone: Antigen specificity is unknown.

Sequencing used immunoSEQ multiplex PCR; TCRdb keeps in-frame clones, though not all of them. The table has about 68,000 clones, about 90% seen once. People who had autoimmune disease history or systemic immunosuppression were excluded. The chain uses TRBV7-2 and TRBJ2-7; TRBD2 aligns across 11 bases. This TCR was recovered from an adult with an advanced solid tumor such as melanoma, head and neck, liver or kidney cancer. The starting material was CD4+ or CD8+ T cells sorted from blood, obtained in a trial of the OX40 agonist ivuxolimab. In DNA form, the CDR3 reads TGTGCCAGCAGCCCCTGGACTAGCGGGTTAGTGGACGAGCAGTACTTC. Translation: CASSPWTSGLVDEQYF.